This T cell receptor (beta chain) is from a study of blood T cell repertoires in COVID-19. The overall study: Acute and convalescent COVID-19 samples came from the United States, Italy and Spain.

V was clipped by 7 bases and J by 1 base, with 10 bases between them. The CDR3 has 14 residues. CDR1 and CDR2 from the germline V gene are LNHDA and SQIVND (reference sequence). The method was immunoSEQ multiplex PCR; TCRdb's version includes in-frame clones alone and lacks a portion of them. This sample yields around 120,000 clones, of which 65% to 90% are seen a single time; approximately 11% belongs to the top ten. The sequenced sample was peripheral blood. This TCR was sampled from an elderly man with acute or convalescent COVID-19. The chain uses TRBV19 and TRBJ2-2; D is possibly TRBD1 (6 bases). In nucleotides, the CDR3 is TGTGCCAGTACCACGGACAGGAACACCGGGGAGCTGTTTTTT. It specifies CASTTDRNTGELFF.